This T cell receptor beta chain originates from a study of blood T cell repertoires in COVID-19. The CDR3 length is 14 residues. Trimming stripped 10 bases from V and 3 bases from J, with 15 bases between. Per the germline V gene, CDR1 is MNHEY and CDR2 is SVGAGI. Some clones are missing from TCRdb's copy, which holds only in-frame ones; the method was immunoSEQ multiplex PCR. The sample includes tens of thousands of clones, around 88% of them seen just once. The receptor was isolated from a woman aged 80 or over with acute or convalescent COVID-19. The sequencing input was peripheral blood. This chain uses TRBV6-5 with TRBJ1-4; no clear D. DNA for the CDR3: TGTGCCATCAGGAATCGGGGTTCTAATGAAAAACTGTTTTTT. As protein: CAIRNRGSNEKLFF.